What follows are 25 T cell receptor beta chains derived from one specimen sequenced in a study of control samples from healthy donors and cancer patients. Sequencing used immunoSEQ multiplex PCR; TCRdb keeps in-frame clones, though not all of them. This repertoire shows about 130,000 clones, less than 95% found once; its top ten account for around 8.1%. The specimen was blood. The receptors come from a young man in good health.

The CDR3 DNA reads TGCGCCAGCAGCCAAGCTCTAGCCCGGACAGGGTCCTCCTACGAGCAGTACTTC. Its protein product is CASSQALARTGSSYEQYF. The gene calls are TRBV4-1 and TRBJ2-7; 8 nucleotides align to TRBD1. The germline gives CDR1 MGHRA, CDR2 YSYEKL. The CDR3 has 18 amino acids. V lost 1 base to trimming and J lost 0 bases; unmatched junction nucleotides: 11.

The gene calls are TRBV27 and TRBJ1-1; no firm D call. Per the germline V gene, CDR1 is MNHEY and CDR2 is SMNVEV (reference sequence). V lost 2 bases and J 1 base, leaving 11 bases between the germline ends. This CDR3 is built from 15 residues. The CDR3 sequence is CASSLTGRSNTEAFF. The CDR3 DNA reads TGTGCCAGCAGTTTAACCGGCAGGTCGAACACTGAAGCTTTCTTT.

This clone was observed once. The chain recombines TRBV19 with TRBJ1-6; D not resolved. The germline gives CDR1 LNHDA, CDR2 SQIVND (reference sequence). Trimming pared 3 bases from V and 6 bases from J, leaving 12 bases between. This CDR3 has 15 amino acids. CDR3 bases: TGTGCCAGTAGTATGAAAGTCCTGGTTAATTCACCCCTCCACTTT. The encoded protein is CASSMKVLVNSPLHF.

V gene TRBV6-6 combines with J gene TRBJ1-1; D is unclear. Trimming removed 5 bases from V and 1 base from J, with 5 bases in between. Germline CDR1 and CDR2: MNHNY and SVGAGI (reference sequence). The length of the CDR3 is 12 residues. This CDR3 is CASSNGNTEAFF. The CDR3 region has the DNA TGTGCCAGCAGTAACGGGAACACTGAAGCTTTCTTT.

The CDR3 nucleotides read TGTGCCAGCAGTTACCTATGGACAGCCACTGAAGCTTTCTTT. Protein: CASSYLWTATEAFF. The chain is built from TRBV6-5 and TRBJ1-1; TRBD1 is a possible D gene (6 bases). This CDR3 is 14 amino acids long. With 2 bases removed from V and 4 bases from J, the gap between germline ends came to 11 bases. Germline CDR1 is MNHEY and CDR2 is SVGAGI.

The V gene is TRBV18, the J gene TRBJ1-2; possibly TRBD1 for D (6 bases). Germline V CDR1 and CDR2: KGHSH, LQKENI. V was clipped by 1 base and J by 5 bases, with 14 bases between them. The CDR3 has 15 residues. This CDR3 reads CASSPRRDTRYGYTF. DNA of the CDR3: TGTGCCAGCTCACCACGACGGGACACACGATATGGCTACACCTTC.

This chain connects TRBV12-5 to TRBJ1-2, with D tentatively TRBD1 (6 bases). With 1 base removed from V and 6 bases from J, the gap between germline ends came to 15 bases. Germline V gene sequence: CDR1 LGHNT, CDR2 FRNRAP. The CDR3 is 15 residues long. CDR3 sequence (DNA): TGTGCTAGTGGTTTGGAGGCGGGGGGCGCAAATGGCTACACCTTC. Residues: CASGLEAGGANGYTF.

This clone was observed a handful of times. CDR3 coding DNA: TGTGCCAGCAGAGACGGGACAGGGTTCTATGGCTACACCTTC. The encoded protein is CASRDGTGFYGYTF. V usage is TRBV6-5 and J usage is TRBJ1-2, with 9 positions matching TRBD1. V lost 6 bases and J lost 4; bases outside the gene matches: 6. The germline CDR1 and CDR2 sequences are MNHEY and SVGAGI. CDR3 length: 14 amino acids.

V gene TRBV21-1 combines with J gene TRBJ2-1; the D segment call TRBD2 is taken from the table without a DNA check. TRBV21-1 is termed a pseudogene. This CDR3 has 19 amino acids. CDR3 DNA: TGTGCCAGCAGCCGGGAGCGGCTGGGACTAACGGGGGGCCACAATGAGCAGTTCTTC. Translated, it gives CASSRERLGLTGGHNEQFF.

Points on this clone: Other DNA sequences within the sample encode an identical CDR3. The J gene is TRBJ1-2, the V gene TRBV6-5; no clear D. V lost 5 bases, J lost 4 bases, and 8 bases lay in between. The CDR3 has 12 residues. The germline V gene encodes CDR1 MNHEY and CDR2 SVGAGI. CDR3 residues: CASSKGSYGYTF. DNA for the CDR3: TGTGCCAGCAGTAAGGGAAGCTATGGCTACACCTTC.

The chain has TRBV12-3 or TRBV12-4 and TRBJ2-7; possible D gene TRBD2, 5 bases. There are 13 residues in the CDR3. The V end was cut by 2 bases, the J end by 5 bases, with 10 bases between. CDR3: CASSLLGINEQYF. The CDR3 nucleotides read TGTGCCAGCAGTTTACTCGGGATCAACGAGCAGTACTTC.

This chain's CDR3 is CASSLARGAGENTEAFF. The CDR3 DNA follows: TGTGCCAGCAGCTTGGCGCGGGGTGCAGGGGAGAACACTGAAGCTTTCTTT. The chain employs TRBV5-4 and TRBJ1-1, with D tentatively TRBD1 (6 bases). CDR3 length: 17 residues. Trimming pared 0 bases from V and 1 base from J, leaving 16 bases between. CDR1 and CDR2 (germline): SGHNT, YYREEE (reference sequence).

The count of this clone is one. The chain recombines TRBV2 with TRBJ1-4; 7 bases fit TRBD1. V was pared by 10 bases and J by 7 bases, with 9 bases of the junction left unmatched. The CDR3 is made up of 13 amino acids. CDR1 and CDR2 (germline): SNHLY, FYNNEI. The CDR3 loop is CATTGQAGEKLFF. CDR3 bases: TGTGCCACCACAGGACAGGCTGGTGAAAAACTGTTTTTT.

The chain links TRBV5-1 to TRBJ1-3; D unresolved. This CDR3 spans 15 amino acids. CDR1 and CDR2 from the germline V gene are SGHRS and YFSETQ. V lost 0 bases and J 4 bases, leaving 11 bases between the germline ends. CDR3 sequence reads: CASSLEAQAGNTIYF. The DNA for the CDR3 is TGCGCCAGCAGCTTGGAAGCGCAGGCCGGAAACACCATATATTTT.

This clone has a single count. The chain recombines TRBV7-3 with TRBJ2-2; D unclear. The CDR3 has 13 residues. V was clipped by 5 bases and J by 3 bases, with 7 bases between them. Germline V gene sequence: CDR1 SGHTA, CDR2 FQGTGA. Written as DNA, the CDR3 is TGTGCCAGCAGCCCGGACGACACCGGGGAGCTGTTTTTT. Amino acids: CASSPDDTGELFF.

This clone came up once. The J gene is TRBJ2-5, the V gene TRBV6-1; D may be TRBD2 (6 bases). Between the trimmed V and J ends, which lost 1 base and 3 bases, there was a span of 9 bases. The germline V gene encodes CDR1 MNHNS and CDR2 SASEGT. CDR3 length equals 14 residues. The CDR3 spells CASSEGGTEETQYF. The CDR3 DNA reads TGTGCCAGCAGTGAAGGGGGGACTGAAGAGACCCAGTACTTC.

The J gene is TRBJ2-5, the V gene TRBV4-1, with 7 bases matching TRBD1. J was trimmed by 2 bases and V by 0 bases; bases with no gene match: 3. Germline V gene lookup returns CDR1 MGHRA and CDR2 YSYEKL. The CDR3 totals 15 residues. CDR3 amino acids: CASSQDQTGQETQYF. The CDR3 coding sequence is TGCGCCAGCAGCCAAGATCAGACAGGGCAAGAGACCCAGTACTTC.

The chain carries TRBV2 and TRBJ1-2; TRBD1 aligns across 9 bases. The CDR3 covers 15 residues. The junction had 12 bases not matched to a gene; V was cut back by 5 bases and J by 8 bases. Germline CDR1 is SNHLY and CDR2 is FYNNEI. Here the CDR3 reads CASSSGLQGAGGYTF. CDR3 DNA sequence: TGTGCCAGCAGTTCCGGATTACAGGGGGCAGGAGGCTACACCTTC.

The chain recombines TRBV19 with TRBJ1-2; D perhaps matches TRBD1 (6 bases). Germline CDR1 LNHDA, CDR2 SQIVND (reference sequence). V lost 5 bases, J lost 4 bases, and 23 bases lay in between. The length of the CDR3 is 17 residues. The CDR3 loop reads CASSLAPLTGSPYGYTF. The CDR3 DNA follows: TGTGCCAGTAGTCTAGCCCCACTAACAGGGAGTCCCTATGGCTACACCTTC.

The chain joins TRBV7-9 to TRBJ2-1, with D tentatively TRBD2 (6 bases). V lost 2 bases and J lost 5, with 10 bases in between. The CDR3 is 14 residues long. The V gene's germline CDR1 is SEHNR and CDR2 FQNEAQ (reference sequence). The CDR3 protein is CASSLFGGNNEQFF. CDR3 sequence (DNA): TGTGCCAGCAGCTTATTCGGAGGGAACAATGAGCAGTTCTTC.

The rearrangement joins TRBV2 to TRBJ1-6; D remains ambiguous. Trimming took 7 bases from V and 6 from J, leaving 7 bases between them. Germline CDR1 and CDR2: SNHLY and FYNNEI. There are 12 residues in the CDR3. CDR3 protein: CASKRGNSPLHF. As DNA, the CDR3 is TGTGCCAGCAAACGGGGTAATTCACCCCTCCACTTT. Variable domain in full (rest from reference TRBV2 and TRBJ1-6): EPEVTQTPSHQVTQMGQEVILRCVPISNHLYFYWYRQILGQKVEFLVSFYNNEISEKSEIFDDQFSVERPDGSNFTLKIRSTKLEDSAMYFCASKRGNSPLHFGNGTRLTVT.

The chain uses TRBV16 and TRBJ1-4, with D unclear. CDR1 is KGHSY and CDR2 is FQNENV in the germline V gene. This CDR3 has 15 amino acids. V gave up 4 bases and J gave up 7 bases, with 16 bases separating them. The CDR3 DNA is TGTGCCAGCAGCCTCAATCTGGCAGGCACTGAAAAACTGTTTTTT. Its protein is CASSLNLAGTEKLFF.

The chain links TRBV3-1 (or the pseudogene TRBV3-2) to TRBJ1-1, with D perhaps TRBD1 (6 bases). V was clipped by 1 base and J by 6 bases, with 15 bases between them. This CDR3 is built from 15 residues. Germline loops: CDR1 LGHDT, CDR2 YNNKEL (reference sequence). CDR3 loop: CASSQVERGRPEAFF. CDR3 nucleotide sequence: TGTGCCAGCAGCCAAGTGGAACGGGGGCGGCCTGAAGCTTTCTTT.

The chain links TRBV30 to TRBJ2-5, with TRBD1 matching over 7 bases. Germline-derived CDR1 and CDR2 are GTSNPN and SVGIG (reference sequence). The CDR3 spans 14 residues. Losses at the gene ends were 0 bases for V and 3 bases for J; bases not matched to a gene: 4. CDR3 amino acids: CAWSVGGSKETQYF. The CDR3 region has the DNA TGTGCCTGGAGTGTAGGGGGCAGTAAAGAGACCCAGTACTTC.

The V call is TRBV27, the J call TRBJ1-4; D gene uncertain. V shed 6 bases and J shed 10 bases, with 15 bases lying between them. Germline CDR1 is MNHEY and CDR2 is SMNVEV (reference sequence). The CDR3 loop spans 13 amino acids. CDR3: CASRDPEGGKLFF. The CDR3 DNA follows: TGTGCCAGCAGGGACCCCGAGGGTGGAAAACTGTTTTTT.